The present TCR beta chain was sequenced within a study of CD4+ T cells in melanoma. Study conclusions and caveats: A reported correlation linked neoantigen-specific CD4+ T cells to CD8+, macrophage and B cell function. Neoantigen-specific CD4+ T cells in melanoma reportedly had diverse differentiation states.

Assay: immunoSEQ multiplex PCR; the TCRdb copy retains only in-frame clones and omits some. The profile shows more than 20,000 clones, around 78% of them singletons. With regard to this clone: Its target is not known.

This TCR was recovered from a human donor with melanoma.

This chain's CDR3 is CASGGSGELFF. CDR3 nucleotides: TGTGCCAGCGGGGGGTCCGGGGAGCTGTTTTTT. V is TRBV2 and J is TRBJ2-2, with D tentatively TRBD2 (6 bases). Deletions cut 8 bases from V and 6 bases from J, with 7 bases between. The V gene's germline CDR1 is SNHLY and CDR2 FYNNEI. The CDR3 length is 11 residues.